The clone carrying this T cell receptor beta chain was recorded at least ten times. This entry belongs to a study of patients and donors after allogeneic stem cell transplantation. In TCRdb, the RT-PCR reads were re-called with MiXCR into one record per CDR3 protein. The table lists fewer than 500,000 distinct CDR3 sequences, around 16% of them singletons. Germline values: CDR1 SNHLY, CDR2 FYNNEI. The CDR3 length is 15 residues. Trimming took 3 bases from V and 9 from J, leaving 18 bases between them. The sequence came from a human donor who was either an allogeneic HSCT recipient or a stem cell or donor lymphocyte infusion donor (not recorded which). It is not recorded whose cells these are; they may come from a transplant donor. The chain has TRBV2 and TRBJ2-1, with D possibly TRBD2 on 5 matching bases. Sample: blood, either unsorted or a sorted T cell fraction (not recorded which). Here the CDR3 DNA reads TGTGCCAGCAGTGATACGGGATCGAAATATGGTGAGCAGTTCTTC. As protein: CASSDTGSKYGEQFF. Based on the CDR3 plus reference TRBV2 and TRBJ2-1, the full variable domain is EPEVTQTPSHQVTQMGQEVILRCVPISNHLYFYWYRQILGQKVEFLVSFYNNEISEKSEIFDDQFSVERPDGSNFTLKIRSTKLEDSAMYFCASSDTGSKYGEQFFGPGTRLTVL.